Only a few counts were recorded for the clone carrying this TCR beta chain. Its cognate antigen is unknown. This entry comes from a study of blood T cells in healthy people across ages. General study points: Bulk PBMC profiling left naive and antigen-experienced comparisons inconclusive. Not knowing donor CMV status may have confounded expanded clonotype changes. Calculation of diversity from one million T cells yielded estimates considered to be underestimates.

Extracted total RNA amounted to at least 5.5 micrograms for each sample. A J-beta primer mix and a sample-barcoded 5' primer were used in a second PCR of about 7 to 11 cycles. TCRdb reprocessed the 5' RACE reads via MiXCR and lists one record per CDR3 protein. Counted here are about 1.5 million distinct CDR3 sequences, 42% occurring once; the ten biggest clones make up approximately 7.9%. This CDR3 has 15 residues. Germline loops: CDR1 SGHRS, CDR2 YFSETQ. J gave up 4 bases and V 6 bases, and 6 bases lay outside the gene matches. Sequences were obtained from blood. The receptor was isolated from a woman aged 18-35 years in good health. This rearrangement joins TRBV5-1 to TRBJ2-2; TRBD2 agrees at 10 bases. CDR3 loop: CASTERGGGTGELFF. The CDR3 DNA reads TGCGCCAGCACAGAGCGGGGGGGCGGCACCGGGGAGCTGTTTTTT.